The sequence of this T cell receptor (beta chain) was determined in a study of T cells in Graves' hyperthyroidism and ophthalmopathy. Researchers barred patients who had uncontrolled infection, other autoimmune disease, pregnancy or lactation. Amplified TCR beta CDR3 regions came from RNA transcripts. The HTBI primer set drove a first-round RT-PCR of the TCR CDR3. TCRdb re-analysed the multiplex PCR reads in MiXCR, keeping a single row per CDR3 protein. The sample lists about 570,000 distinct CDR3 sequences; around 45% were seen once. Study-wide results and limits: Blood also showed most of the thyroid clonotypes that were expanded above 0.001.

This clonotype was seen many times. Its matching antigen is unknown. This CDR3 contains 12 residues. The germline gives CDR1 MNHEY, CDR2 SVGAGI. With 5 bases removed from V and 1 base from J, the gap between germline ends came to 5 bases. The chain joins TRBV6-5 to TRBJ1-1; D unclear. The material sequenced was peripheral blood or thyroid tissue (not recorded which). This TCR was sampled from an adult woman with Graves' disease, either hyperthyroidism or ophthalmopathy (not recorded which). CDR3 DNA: TGTGCCAGCAGTCGCGGGAACACTGAAGCTTTCTTT. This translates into CASSRGNTEAFF.